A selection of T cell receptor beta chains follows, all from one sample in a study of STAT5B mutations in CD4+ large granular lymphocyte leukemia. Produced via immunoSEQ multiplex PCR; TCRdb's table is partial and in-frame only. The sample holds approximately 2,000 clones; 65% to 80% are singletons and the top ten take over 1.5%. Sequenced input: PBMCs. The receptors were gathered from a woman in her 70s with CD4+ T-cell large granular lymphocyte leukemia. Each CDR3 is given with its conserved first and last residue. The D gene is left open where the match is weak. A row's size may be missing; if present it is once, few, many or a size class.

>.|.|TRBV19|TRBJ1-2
CASSQGLVYGYTF
TGTGCCAGTAGTCAGGGTCTTGTCTATGGCTACACCTTC
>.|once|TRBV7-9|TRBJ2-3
CASSSGLSTDTQYF
TGTGCCAGCAGCTCCGGACTTAGCACAGATACGCAGTATTTT
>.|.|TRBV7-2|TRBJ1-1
CASSLVVSGTEAFF
TGTGCCAGCAGCTTAGTGGTTTCGGGCACTGAAGCTTTCTTT
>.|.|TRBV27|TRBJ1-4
CASRGQGAGNEKLFF
TGTGCCAGCAGAGGTCAGGGAGCGGGGAATGAAAAACTGTTTTTT
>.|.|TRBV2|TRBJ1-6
CASSGSMFSGRRNSPLHF
TGTGCCAGCAGTGGGAGCATGTTCTCGGGACGAAGGAATTCACCCCTCCACTTT
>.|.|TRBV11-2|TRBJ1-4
CASSPQGTSVYEKLFF
TGTGCCAGCAGCCCCCAAGGAACTTCCGTCTATGAAAAACTGTTTTTT
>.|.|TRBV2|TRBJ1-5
CASSEDGGGIQPQHF
TGTGCCAGCAGTGAAGATGGCGGTGGCATACAGCCCCAGCATTTT
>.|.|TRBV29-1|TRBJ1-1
CSVSGRNTEAFF
TGCAGCGTTTCCGGGAGGAACACTGAAGCTTTCTTT
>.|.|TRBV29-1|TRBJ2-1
CSTSGGDGSYNEQFF
TGCAGCACCTCGGGTGGGGACGGGTCCTACAATGAGCAGTTCTTC
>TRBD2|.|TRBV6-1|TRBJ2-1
CASSGRLAPPNNEQFF
TGTGCCAGCAGTGGAAGACTAGCGCCTCCGAACAATGAGCAGTTCTTC
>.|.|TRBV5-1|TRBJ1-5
CASSLEGTRNQPQHF
TGCGCCAGCAGCTTGGAGGGGACAAGAAATCAGCCCCAGCATTTT
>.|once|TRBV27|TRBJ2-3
CASSSQGTDTQYF
TGTGCCAGCAGTTCCCAGGGTACAGATACGCAGTATTTT
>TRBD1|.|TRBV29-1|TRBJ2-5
CSVDYRTGFQETQYF
TGCAGCGTTGATTACCGGACAGGTTTCCAAGAGACCCAGTACTTC
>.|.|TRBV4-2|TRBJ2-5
CASSPRAREETQYF
TGTGCCAGCAGCCCTCGGGCTAGGGAAGAGACCCAGTACTTC
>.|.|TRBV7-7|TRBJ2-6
CASSSDEPQSRANVLTF
TGTGCCAGCAGCTCCGATGAGCCACAAAGTCGGGCCAACGTCCTGACTTTC
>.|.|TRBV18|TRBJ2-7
CASSLRGPPGVGEQYF
TGTGCCAGCTCCCTCAGAGGGCCGCCAGGCGTTGGCGAGCAGTACTTC
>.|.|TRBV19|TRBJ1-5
CASSIARAVQPQHF
TGTGCCAGTAGTATAGCCAGGGCGGTTCAGCCCCAGCATTTT
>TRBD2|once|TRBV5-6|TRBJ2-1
CASSSLTSGEQFF
TGTGCCAGCAGCTCGCTAACTAGCGGTGAGCAGTTCTTC
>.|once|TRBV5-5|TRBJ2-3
CASSLEADTQYF
TGTGCCAGCAGCTTGGAAGCGGATACGCAGTATTTT
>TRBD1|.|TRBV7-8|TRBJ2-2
CASSYGTGDSSGELFF
TGTGCCAGCAGCTATGGGACAGGAGATTCCTCCGGGGAGCTGTTTTTT
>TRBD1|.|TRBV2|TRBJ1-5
CASTPDREDQPQHF
TGTGCCAGCACCCCGGACAGGGAGGATCAGCCCCAGCATTTT
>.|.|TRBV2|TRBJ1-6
CASSEGPPGWGSSYNSPLHF
TGTGCCAGCAGTGAAGGCCCACCAGGATGGGGGAGCTCCTATAATTCACCCCTCCACTTT
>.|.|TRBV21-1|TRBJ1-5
CASSKVLRTGVDQPQHF
TGTGCCAGCAGCAAAGTTCTTAGAACAGGCGTGGATCAGCCCCAGCATTTT
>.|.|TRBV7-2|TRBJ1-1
CASSSTGRTEAFF
TGTGCCAGCAGCTCAACGGGACGCACTGAAGCTTTCTTT
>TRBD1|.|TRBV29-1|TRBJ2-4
CSVKPGQGQNIQYF
TGCAGCGTTAAACCGGGACAGGGACAAAACATTCAGTACTTC
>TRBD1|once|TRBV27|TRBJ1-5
CASSFSGQGPPGSNQPQHF
TGTGCCAGCAGTTTTTCGGGACAGGGGCCTCCCGGCAGCAATCAGCCCCAGCATTTT
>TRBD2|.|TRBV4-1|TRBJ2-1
CASSQDRTSGYNEQFF
TGCGCCAGCAGCCAAGACCGGACTAGCGGATACAATGAGCAGTTCTTC
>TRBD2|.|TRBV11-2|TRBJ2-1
CASSPPGLVGNEQFF
TGTGCCAGCAGCCCGCCGGGACTAGTAGGGAATGAGCAGTTCTTC
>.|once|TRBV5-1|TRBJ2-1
CASSLDGGEDEQFF
TGCGCCAGCAGCTTGGACGGCGGGGAGGATGAGCAGTTCTTC
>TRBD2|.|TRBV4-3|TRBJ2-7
CASSQEPGGGYEQYF
TGCGCCAGCAGCCAAGAACCAGGCGGGGGCTACGAGCAGTACTTC
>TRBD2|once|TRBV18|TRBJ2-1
CASSPPGGDRDEQFF
TGTGCCAGCTCACCACCGGGAGGGGACCGTGATGAGCAGTTCTTC
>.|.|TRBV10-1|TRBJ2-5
CASSRNRDQETQYF
TGCGCCAGCAGTCGAAACAGGGACCAAGAGACCCAGTACTTC
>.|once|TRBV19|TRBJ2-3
CASSNGGPGTDTQYF
TGTGCCAGTAGTAACGGTGGACCTGGCACAGATACGCAGTATTTT
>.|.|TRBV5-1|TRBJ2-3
CASSFNLATDTQYF
TGCGCCAGCAGCTTTAACCTAGCAACAGATACGCAGTATTTT
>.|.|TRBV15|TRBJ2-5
CATSPGLFQETQYF
TGTGCCACCAGCCCGGGACTCTTCCAAGAGACCCAGTACTTC
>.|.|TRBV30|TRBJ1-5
CAWSYADRRDQPQHF
TGTGCCTGGAGTTATGCAGACCGAAGGGATCAGCCCCAGCATTTT
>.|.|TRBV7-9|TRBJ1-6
CASSLRGSGDSPLHF
TGTGCCAGCAGCTTACGGGGGTCCGGGGACTCACCCCTCCACTTT
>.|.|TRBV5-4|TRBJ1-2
CASSSRDGGYTF
TGTGCCAGCAGCTCCCGGGATGGCGGCTACACCTTC
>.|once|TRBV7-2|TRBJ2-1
CASSLSQSASQFF
TGTGCCAGCAGCTTATCACAGTCGGCTAGCCAGTTCTTC
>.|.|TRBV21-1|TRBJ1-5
CASKGRGAQPQHF
TGTGCCAGCAAAGGTCGCGGGGCTCAGCCCCAGCATTTT
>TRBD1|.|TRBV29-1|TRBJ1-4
CSAWGTDNEKLFF
TGCAGCGCTTGGGGGACAGATAATGAAAAACTGTTTTTT
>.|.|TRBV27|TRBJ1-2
CASSATEPYYGYTF
TGTGCCAGCAGTGCGACAGAGCCCTATTATGGCTACACCTTC
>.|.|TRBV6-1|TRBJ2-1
CASSERIRATSSYNEQFF
TGTGCCAGCAGTGAAAGGATTCGGGCCACGAGCTCCTACAATGAGCAGTTCTTC
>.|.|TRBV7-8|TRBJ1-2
CASSLGGNGYTF
TGTGCCAGCAGCTTAGGGGGCAATGGCTACACCTTC
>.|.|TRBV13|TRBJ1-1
CASSTLWTVNTEAFF
TGTGCCAGCAGCACGTTGTGGACGGTGAACACTGAAGCTTTCTTT
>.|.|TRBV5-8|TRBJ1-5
CASSFKRGRDQPQHF
TGTGCCAGCAGCTTTAAAAGGGGCAGGGATCAGCCCCAGCATTTT
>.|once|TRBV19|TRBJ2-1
CASSILATLRTEQFF
TGTGCCAGTAGTATCCTAGCGACACTACGGACCGAGCAGTTCTTC
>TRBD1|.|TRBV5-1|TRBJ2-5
CASSPWDSQETQYF
TGCGCCAGCAGCCCCTGGGACAGTCAAGAGACCCAGTACTTC
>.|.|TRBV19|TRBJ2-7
CASSAGFYEQYF
TGTGCCAGTAGTGCAGGGTTCTACGAGCAGTACTTC
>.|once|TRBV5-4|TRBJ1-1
CASSLGLKDTEAFF
TGTGCCAGCAGCTTGGGGTTGAAGGACACTGAAGCTTTCTTT
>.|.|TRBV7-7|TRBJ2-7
CASSLGVTGSAEQYF
TGTGCCAGCAGCTTAGGGGTCACAGGGTCAGCCGAGCAGTACTTC
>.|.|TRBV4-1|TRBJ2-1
CASSHENNEQFF
TGCGCCAGCAGCCACGAGAACAATGAGCAGTTCTTC
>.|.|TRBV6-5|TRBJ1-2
CASSSLYGYTF
TGTGCCAGCAGTAGCCTCTATGGCTACACCTTC
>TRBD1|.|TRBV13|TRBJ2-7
CASSSGQGIAEQYF
TGTGCCAGCAGCTCCGGACAGGGGATTGCCGAGCAGTACTTC
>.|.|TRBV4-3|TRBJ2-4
CASSLEGGPVAKNIQYF
TGCGCCAGCAGCCTCGAAGGGGGACCAGTAGCCAAAAACATTCAGTACTTC
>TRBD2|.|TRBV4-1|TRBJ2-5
CASSQIGLGGETQYF
TGCGCCAGCAGCCAAATAGGGCTGGGGGGGGAGACCCAGTACTTC
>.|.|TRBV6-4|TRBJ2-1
CASSELGYGNEQFF
TGTGCCAGCAGTGAATTGGGGTATGGGAATGAGCAGTTCTTC
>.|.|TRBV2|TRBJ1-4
CASSEIRTINEKLFF
TGTGCCAGCAGTGAAATTCGGACCATTAATGAAAAACTGTTTTTT
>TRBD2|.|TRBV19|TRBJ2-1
CASSIDLLAGEAGSYNEQFF
TGTGCCAGTAGTATAGATCTACTAGCGGGAGAAGCCGGTTCCTACAATGAGCAGTTCTTC